One and the same sample provided the 9 T cell receptor beta chains below, sequenced in a study of T cell repertoires in cytomegalovirus infection. TCRdb reprocessed the reads with MiXCR, giving one entry per CDR3 protein. The repertoire has about 740,000 distinct CDR3 sequences, 35% to 40% of them found once; the top ten carry about 2.8%. The sequencing input was PBMCs. The receptors were gathered from a human donor in good health (CMV status not recorded). Some clones in this sample may be carry-over from other donors' samples.

The rearrangement links TRBV19 to TRBJ2-5; 8 positions match TRBD1. V shed 7 bases and J 5 bases; nucleotides not matched to a gene: 6. The CDR3 has 13 amino acids. In germline, CDR1 is LNHDA, CDR2 SQIVND (reference sequence). In nucleotides, the CDR3 is TGTGCCAGTAAGGGGACAGGTACGGAGACCCAGTACTTC. It is translated as CASKGTGTETQYF.

V gene TRBV6-1 combines with J gene TRBJ1-2; D not certain. The CDR3 extends over 13 amino acids. V lost 7 bases, J lost 4 bases, and 13 bases lay in between. Germline assignment: CDR1 MNHNS and CDR2 SASEGT. This chain's CDR3 is CASKSGMGYGYTF. CDR3 coding DNA: TGTGCCAGCAAGAGTGGGATGGGCTATGGCTACACCTTC.

There are a few counts of this clonotype. V usage is TRBV7-9 and J usage is TRBJ1-4; D might be TRBD1 (5 bases). The CDR3 spans 15 residues. V was pared by 3 bases and J by 6 bases, with 14 bases between. Germline V gene lookup returns CDR1 SEHNR and CDR2 FQNEAQ (reference sequence). The CDR3 loop is CASSFTGTAYEKLFF. Written as DNA, the CDR3 is TGTGCCAGCAGCTTTACCGGGACTGCCTATGAAAAACTGTTTTTT.

The rearrangement uses TRBV19 and TRBJ1-1, with D possibly matching TRBD1 (5 bases). Germline CDR1 and CDR2: LNHDA and SQIVND (reference sequence). The CDR3 spans 14 residues. The germline V and J ends were trimmed by 4 bases and 3 bases, with 12 bases remaining between them. CDR3 region: CASSSRDGYTEAFF. The CDR3 coding sequence is TGTGCCAGTAGTAGCAGGGACGGATACACTGAAGCTTTCTTT.

CDR3 in amino acids: CASSLLGQGALMNTEAFF. The CDR3, as DNA: TGTGCCAGCAGCTTGTTAGGGCAGGGGGCACTGATGAACACTGAAGCTTTCTTT. The chain combines TRBV7-6 with TRBJ1-1; 8 positions match TRBD1. V lost 3 bases and J lost 0; bases outside the gene matches: 12. The CDR3 has 18 residues. Germline CDR1 reads SGHVS; CDR2 reads FNYEAQ.

The V gene is TRBV5-5, the J gene TRBJ2-7; D is possibly TRBD2 (7 bases). This CDR3 is 14 amino acids long. V was clipped by 7 bases and J by 3 bases, with 17 bases between them. Germline-derived CDR1 and CDR2 are SGHKS and YYEKEE (reference sequence). This CDR3 reads CASSGGGGFYEQYF. CDR3 DNA: TGTGCCAGCTCCGGAGGGGGGGGCTTCTACGAGCAGTACTTC.

Turning to this clonotype: One end of the junction does not line up with germline, which may come from a read error. The gene calls are TRBV2 and TRBJ2-1; 11 bases align to TRBD2. Germline V gene lookup returns CDR1 SNHLY and CDR2 FYNNEI. This CDR3 has 16 residues. This CDR3 reads CSSSDSGGAIGIEQFF. CDR3 sequence (DNA): TGTTCCAGCAGTGATAGCGGGGGGGCCATAGGGATCGAGCAGTTCTTC.

This clonotype was counted only a few times. The chain uses TRBV18 and TRBJ1-1; D ambiguous. Trimming removed 2 bases at V and 3 bases at J, with 7 bases between. The CDR3 extends over 13 amino acids. Germline V gene sequence: CDR1 KGHSH, CDR2 LQKENI. CDR3 residues: CASSPSLDTEAFF. For the CDR3, the DNA is TGTGCCAGCTCACCAAGCTTGGACACTGAAGCTTTCTTT.

With regard to this clonotype: Without the conserved terminal phenylalanine or tryptophan, this CDR3 likely stems from a read error. The chain employs TRBV27 and TRBJ1-5, with TRBD1 as a possible D gene (5 bases). CDR1 MNHEY and CDR2 SMNVEV come from the germline V gene (reference sequence). The CDR3 sequence is 16 residues long. V was cut by 1 base and J by 2 bases, with 12 bases left in between. The CDR3 DNA reads TGTGCCAGCAGTTTATATGTGGGGGATCGCAATCAGCCCCAGCATTTG. It codes for CASSLYVGDRNQPQHL.